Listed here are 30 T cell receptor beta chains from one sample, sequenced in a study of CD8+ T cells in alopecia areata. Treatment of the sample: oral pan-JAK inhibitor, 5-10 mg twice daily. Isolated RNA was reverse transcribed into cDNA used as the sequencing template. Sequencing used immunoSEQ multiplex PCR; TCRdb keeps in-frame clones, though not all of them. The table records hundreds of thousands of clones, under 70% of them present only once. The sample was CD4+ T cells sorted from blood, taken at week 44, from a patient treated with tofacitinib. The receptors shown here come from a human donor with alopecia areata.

The CDR3 loop reads CAISDTKNIQYF. The CDR3 DNA reads TGTGCCATCAGTGATACCAAAAACATTCAGTACTTC. This chain joins TRBV10-3 and TRBJ2-4; D is ambiguous. Germline CDR1 ENHRY, CDR2 SYGVKD. CDR3 length: 12 amino acids. V was shortened by 3 bases and J by 2 bases, with 2 bases between the two germline ends.

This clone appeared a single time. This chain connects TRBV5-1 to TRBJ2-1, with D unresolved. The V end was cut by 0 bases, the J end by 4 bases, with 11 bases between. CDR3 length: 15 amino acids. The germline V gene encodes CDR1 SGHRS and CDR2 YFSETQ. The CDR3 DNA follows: TGCGCCAGCAGCTTGGAAGCGAGTTATTACAATGAGCAGTTCTTC. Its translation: CASSLEASYYNEQFF.

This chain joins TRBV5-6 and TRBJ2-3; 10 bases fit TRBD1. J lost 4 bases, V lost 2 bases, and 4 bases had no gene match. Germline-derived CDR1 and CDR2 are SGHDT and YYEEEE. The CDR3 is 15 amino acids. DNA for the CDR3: TGTGCCAGCAGCTTTGCGGGACAGGGGCCAGATACGCAGTATTTT. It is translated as CASSFAGQGPDTQYF.

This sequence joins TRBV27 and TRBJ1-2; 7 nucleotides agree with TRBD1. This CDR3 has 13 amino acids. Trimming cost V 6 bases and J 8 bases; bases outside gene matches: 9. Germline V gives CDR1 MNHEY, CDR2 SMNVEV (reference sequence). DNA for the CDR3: TGTGCCAGCAGCTTTCGCGAGGGACAGGGCTACACCTTC. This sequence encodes CASSFREGQGYTF.

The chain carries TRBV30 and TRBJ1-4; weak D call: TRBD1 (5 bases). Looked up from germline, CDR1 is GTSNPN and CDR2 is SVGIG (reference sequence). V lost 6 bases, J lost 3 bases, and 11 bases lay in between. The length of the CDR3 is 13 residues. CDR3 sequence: CACQGSANEKLFF. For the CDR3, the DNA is TGTGCCTGCCAGGGTTCAGCTAATGAAAAACTGTTTTTT. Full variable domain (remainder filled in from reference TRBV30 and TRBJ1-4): SQTIHQWPATLVQPVGSPLSLECTVEGTSNPNLYWYRQAAGRGLQLLFYSVGIGQISSEVPQNLSASRPQDRQFILSSKKLLLSDSGFYLCACQGSANEKLFFGSGTQLSVL.

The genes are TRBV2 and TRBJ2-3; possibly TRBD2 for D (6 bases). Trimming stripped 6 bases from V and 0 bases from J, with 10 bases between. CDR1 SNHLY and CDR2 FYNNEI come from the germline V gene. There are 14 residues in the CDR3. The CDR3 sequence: CASRREASTDTQYF. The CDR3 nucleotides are TGTGCCAGCAGGAGGGAGGCTAGCACAGATACGCAGTATTTT.

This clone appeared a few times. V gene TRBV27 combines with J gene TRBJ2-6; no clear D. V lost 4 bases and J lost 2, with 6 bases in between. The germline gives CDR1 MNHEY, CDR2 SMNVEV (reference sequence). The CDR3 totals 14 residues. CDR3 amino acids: CASSYRAGANVLTF. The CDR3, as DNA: TGTGCCAGCAGTTATAGGGCTGGGGCCAACGTCCTGACTTTC.

Here the CDR3 reads CATSRGEGARSYGYTF. For the CDR3, the DNA is TGTGCCACCAGCAGAGGAGAGGGGGCGCGGAGCTATGGCTACACCTTC. V and J are TRBV15 and TRBJ1-2; TRBD1 matches at 7 bases. The CDR3 spans 16 residues. Germline loops: CDR1 LNHNV, CDR2 YYDKDF (reference sequence). Trimming at V came to 1 base and at J to 4 bases, leaving 9 bases not matched to a gene.

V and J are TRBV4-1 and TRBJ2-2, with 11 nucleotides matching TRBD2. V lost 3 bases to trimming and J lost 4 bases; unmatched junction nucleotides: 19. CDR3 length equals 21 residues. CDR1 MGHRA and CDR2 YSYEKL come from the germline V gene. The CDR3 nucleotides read TGCGCCAGCAGCCACCCAGCCAAATCGACTAGCGGGGAGAAGAGCACCGGGGAGCTGTTTTTT. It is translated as CASSHPAKSTSGEKSTGELFF.

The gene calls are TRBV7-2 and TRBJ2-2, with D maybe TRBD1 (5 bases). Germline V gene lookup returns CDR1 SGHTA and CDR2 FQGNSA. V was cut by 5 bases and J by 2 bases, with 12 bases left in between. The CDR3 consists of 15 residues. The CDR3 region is CASSPPGINTGELFF. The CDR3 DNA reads TGTGCCAGCAGCCCTCCAGGGATTAACACCGGGGAGCTGTTTTTT.

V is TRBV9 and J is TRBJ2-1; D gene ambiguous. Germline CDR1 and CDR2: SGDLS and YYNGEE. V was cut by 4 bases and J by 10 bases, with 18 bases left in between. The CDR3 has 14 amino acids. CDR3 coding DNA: TGTGCCAGCAGCTACTCCCTGAGTCGGCCCGAGCAGTTCTTC. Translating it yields CASSYSLSRPEQFF.

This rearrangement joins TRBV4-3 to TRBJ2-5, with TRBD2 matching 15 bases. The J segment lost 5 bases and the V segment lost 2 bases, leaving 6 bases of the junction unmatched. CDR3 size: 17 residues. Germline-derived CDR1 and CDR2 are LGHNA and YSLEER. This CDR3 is CASSQSGTSGGRETQYF. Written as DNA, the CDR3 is TGCGCCAGCAGCCAATCCGGGACTAGCGGGGGGAGGGAGACCCAGTACTTC.

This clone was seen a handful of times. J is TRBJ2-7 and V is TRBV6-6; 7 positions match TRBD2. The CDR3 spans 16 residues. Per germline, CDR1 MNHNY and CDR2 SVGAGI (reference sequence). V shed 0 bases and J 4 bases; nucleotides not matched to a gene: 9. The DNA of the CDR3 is TGTGCCAGCAGTTACTCGAGGATGGGACTACCATACGAGCAGTACTTC. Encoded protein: CASSYSRMGLPYEQYF.

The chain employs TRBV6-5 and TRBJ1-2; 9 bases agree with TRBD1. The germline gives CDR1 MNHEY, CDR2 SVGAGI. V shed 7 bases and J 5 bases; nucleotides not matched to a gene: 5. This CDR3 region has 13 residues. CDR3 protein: CASKGTGHYGYTF. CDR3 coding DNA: TGTGCCAGCAAGGGGACAGGGCATTATGGCTACACCTTC.

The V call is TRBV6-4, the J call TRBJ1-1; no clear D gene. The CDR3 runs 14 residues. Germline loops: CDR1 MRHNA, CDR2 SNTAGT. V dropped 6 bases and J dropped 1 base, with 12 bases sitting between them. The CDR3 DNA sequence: TGTGCCAGCAGAAAGGACGGCCCGAACACTGAAGCTTTCTTT. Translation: CASRKDGPNTEAFF.

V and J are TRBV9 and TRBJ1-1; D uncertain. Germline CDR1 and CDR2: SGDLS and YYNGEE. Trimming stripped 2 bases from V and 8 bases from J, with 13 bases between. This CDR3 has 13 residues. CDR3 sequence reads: CASSVLPLGEAFF. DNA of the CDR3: TGTGCCAGCAGCGTGTTACCCCTCGGGGAAGCTTTCTTT.

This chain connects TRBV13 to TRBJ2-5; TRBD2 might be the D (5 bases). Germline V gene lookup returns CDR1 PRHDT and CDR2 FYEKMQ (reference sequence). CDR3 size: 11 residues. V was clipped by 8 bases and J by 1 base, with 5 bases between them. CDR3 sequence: CASRGQETQYF. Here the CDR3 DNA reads TGTGCCAGCCGGGGCCAAGAGACCCAGTACTTC.

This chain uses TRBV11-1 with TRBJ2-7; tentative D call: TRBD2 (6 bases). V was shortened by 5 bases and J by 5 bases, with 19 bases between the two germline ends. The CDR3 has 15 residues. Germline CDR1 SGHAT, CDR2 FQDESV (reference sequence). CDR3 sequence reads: CASSPMEGISHEQYF. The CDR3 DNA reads TGTGCCAGCAGCCCCATGGAGGGCATTTCCCACGAGCAGTACTTC.

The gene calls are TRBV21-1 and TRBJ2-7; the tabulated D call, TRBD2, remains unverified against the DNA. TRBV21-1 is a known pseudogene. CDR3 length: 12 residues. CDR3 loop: CASSNRGSEQYF. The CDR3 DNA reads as TGTGCCAGCAGCAACCGGGGTTCCGAGCAGTACTTC.

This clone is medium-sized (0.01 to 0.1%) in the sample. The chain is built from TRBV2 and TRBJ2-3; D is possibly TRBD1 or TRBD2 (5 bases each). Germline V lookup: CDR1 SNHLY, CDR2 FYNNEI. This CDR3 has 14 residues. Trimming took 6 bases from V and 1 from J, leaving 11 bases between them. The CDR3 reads CASRKGPGTDTQYF. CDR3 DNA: TGTGCCAGCAGGAAGGGACCTGGCACAGATACGCAGTATTTT.

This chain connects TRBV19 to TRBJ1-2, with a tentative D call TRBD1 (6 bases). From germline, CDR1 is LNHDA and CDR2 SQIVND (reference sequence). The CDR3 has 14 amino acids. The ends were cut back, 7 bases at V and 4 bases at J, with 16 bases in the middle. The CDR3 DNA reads TGTGCCAGTACATCCACCGGGACACGCTATGGCTACACCTTC. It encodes CASTSTGTRYGYTF.

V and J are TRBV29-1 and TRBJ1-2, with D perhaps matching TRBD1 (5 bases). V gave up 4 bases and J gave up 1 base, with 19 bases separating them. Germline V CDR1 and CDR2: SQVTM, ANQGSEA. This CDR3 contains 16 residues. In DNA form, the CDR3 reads TGCAGCGTTGCCCCCAGGTCGCCAGGGTTTAACTATGGCTACACCTTC. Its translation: CSVAPRSPGFNYGYTF.

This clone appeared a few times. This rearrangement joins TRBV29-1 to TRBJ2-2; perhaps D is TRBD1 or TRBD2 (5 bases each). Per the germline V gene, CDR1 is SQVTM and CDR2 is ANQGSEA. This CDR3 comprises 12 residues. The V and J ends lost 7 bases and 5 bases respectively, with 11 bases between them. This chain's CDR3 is CSAREGTGELFF. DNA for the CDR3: TGCAGCGCCAGAGAGGGGACCGGGGAGCTGTTTTTT.

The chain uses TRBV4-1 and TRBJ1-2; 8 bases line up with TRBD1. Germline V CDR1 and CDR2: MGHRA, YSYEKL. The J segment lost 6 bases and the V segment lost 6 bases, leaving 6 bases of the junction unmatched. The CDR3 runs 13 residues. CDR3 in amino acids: CASSLDRDNGYTF. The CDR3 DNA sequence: TGCGCCAGCAGTCTGGACAGGGATAATGGCTACACCTTC.

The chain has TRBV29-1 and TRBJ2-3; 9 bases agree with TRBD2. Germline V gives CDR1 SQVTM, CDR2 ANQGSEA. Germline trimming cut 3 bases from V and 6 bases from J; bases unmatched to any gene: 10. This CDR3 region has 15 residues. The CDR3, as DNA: TGCAGCGTTGAGGCCAGCGGGGGGACGGCGGATACGCAGTATTTT. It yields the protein CSVEASGGTADTQYF.

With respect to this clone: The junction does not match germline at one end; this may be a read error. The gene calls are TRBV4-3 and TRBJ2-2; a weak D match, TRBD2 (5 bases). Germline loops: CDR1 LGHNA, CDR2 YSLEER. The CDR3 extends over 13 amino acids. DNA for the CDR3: TGCGCCAGCAGCCAAGAGGTCACCGGGGAGCCGTTTTTT. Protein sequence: CASSQEVTGEPFF.

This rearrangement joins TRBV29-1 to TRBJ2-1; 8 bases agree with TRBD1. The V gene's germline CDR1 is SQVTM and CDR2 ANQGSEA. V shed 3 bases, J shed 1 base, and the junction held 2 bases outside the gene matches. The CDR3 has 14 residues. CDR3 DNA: TGCAGCGTTGATGACAGGGGATCCTACAATGAGCAGTTCTTC. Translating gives CSVDDRGSYNEQFF.

The CDR3 bases are TGCGCCAGCAGCTTGGCGGGGTATAGCAATCAGCCCCAGCATTTT. Amino acids: CASSLAGYSNQPQHF. V gene TRBV5-1 combines with J gene TRBJ1-5; D is unresolved. Germline CDR1 is SGHRS and CDR2 is YFSETQ. The germline V and J ends were trimmed by 0 bases and 0 bases, with 7 bases remaining between them. The CDR3 totals 15 residues.

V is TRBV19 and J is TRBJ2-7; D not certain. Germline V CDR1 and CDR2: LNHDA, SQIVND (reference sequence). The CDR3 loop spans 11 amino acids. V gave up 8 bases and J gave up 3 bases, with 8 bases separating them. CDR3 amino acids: CASRRIYEQYF. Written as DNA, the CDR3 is TGTGCCAGTCGGCGAATCTACGAGCAGTACTTC.

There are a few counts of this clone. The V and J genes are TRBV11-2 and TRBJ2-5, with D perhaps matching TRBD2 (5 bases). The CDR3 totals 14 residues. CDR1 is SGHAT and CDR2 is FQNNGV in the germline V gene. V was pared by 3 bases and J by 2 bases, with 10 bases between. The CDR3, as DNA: TGTGCCAGCAGCTTCCGGACTGATCAAGAGACCCAGTACTTC. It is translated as CASSFRTDQETQYF.